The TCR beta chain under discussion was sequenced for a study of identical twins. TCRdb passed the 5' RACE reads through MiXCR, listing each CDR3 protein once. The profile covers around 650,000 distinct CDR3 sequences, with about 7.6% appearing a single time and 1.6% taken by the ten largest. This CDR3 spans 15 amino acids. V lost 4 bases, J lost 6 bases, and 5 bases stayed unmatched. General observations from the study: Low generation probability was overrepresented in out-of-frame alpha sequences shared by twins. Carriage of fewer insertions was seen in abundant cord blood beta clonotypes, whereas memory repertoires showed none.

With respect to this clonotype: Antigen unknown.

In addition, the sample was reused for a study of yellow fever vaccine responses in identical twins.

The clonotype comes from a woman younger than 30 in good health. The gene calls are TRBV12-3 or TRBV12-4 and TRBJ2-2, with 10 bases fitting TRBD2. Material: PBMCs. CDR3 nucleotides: TGTGCCAGCAGTTCCAGCGGGAGGGCCGCCGGGGAGCTGTTTTTT. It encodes CASSSSGRAAGELFF.